A single sample is the source of the 16 T cell receptor beta chains below, sequenced in a study of control samples from healthy donors and cancer patients. Produced via immunoSEQ multiplex PCR; TCRdb's table is partial and in-frame only. The top ten hold about 3% of the sample, which has approximately 150,000 clones, about 91% seen once. Sample: blood. These receptors all stem from a man younger than 40 in good health.

The gene calls are TRBV7-9 and TRBJ1-1, with a possible D match to TRBD1 (5 bases). CDR1 is SEHNR and CDR2 is FQNEAQ in the germline V gene (reference sequence). The CDR3 runs 14 residues. V lost 5 bases, J lost 1 base, and 11 bases lay in between. The CDR3 here is CASSASTENTEAFF. CDR3 nucleotides: TGTGCCAGCAGCGCCTCGACAGAGAACACTGAAGCTTTCTTT.

The chain links TRBV28 to TRBJ2-3, with 10 bases identical to TRBD1. V shed 8 bases and J 3 bases; nucleotides not matched to a gene: 2. Per germline, CDR1 MDHEN and CDR2 SYDVKM. The CDR3 sequence is 13 residues long. CDR3 in amino acids: CASRTGGTDTQYF. The CDR3 DNA is TGTGCCAGCCGGACAGGGGGGACAGATACGCAGTATTTT.

This chain uses TRBV23-1 with TRBJ1-5; TRBD1 agrees at 8 bases. TRBV23-1 is an ORF for which the function is uncertain. The junction had 7 bases not matched to a gene; V was cut back by 0 bases and J by 0 bases. The CDR3 spans 18 residues. CDR3 DNA: TGCGCCAGCAGTCAATCGCCCCCGGACAGGGATAGCAATCAGCCCCAGCATTTT. It specifies CASSQSPPDRDSNQPQHF.

The genes are TRBV5-4 and TRBJ2-2, with D uncertain. Germline assignment: CDR1 SGHNT and CDR2 YYREEE (reference sequence). V dropped 0 bases and J dropped 4 bases, with 4 bases sitting between them. The CDR3 covers 13 residues. CDR3 nucleotide sequence: TGTGCCAGCAGCTTGGACGCCACCGGGGAGCTGTTTTTT. This gives the protein CASSLDATGELFF.

The gene calls are TRBV7-9 and TRBJ1-4; D is undetermined. Germline assignment: CDR1 SEHNR and CDR2 FQNEAQ (reference sequence). Trimming shortened V by 2 bases and J by 2 bases, and 9 bases separated the two germline ends. The CDR3 is 15 residues long. The CDR3 loop reads CASSLYSRTNEKLFF. The CDR3 DNA follows: TGTGCCAGCAGCTTATACAGTAGGACTAATGAAAAACTGTTTTTT.

This clone was recorded once. The genes are TRBV3-1 (or the pseudogene TRBV3-2) and TRBJ1-2; D is unresolved. Trimming shortened V by 0 bases and J by 8 bases, and 13 bases separated the two germline ends. This CDR3 contains 14 residues. In germline, CDR1 is LGHDT, CDR2 YNNKEL (reference sequence). The CDR3, as DNA: TGTGCCAGCAGCCAAGACGGTATGGGCGGAGGCTACACCTTC. Translation gives CASSQDGMGGGYTF.

V gene TRBV7-8 combines with J gene TRBJ2-7, with 15 bases identical to TRBD2. This CDR3 has 17 amino acids. The V segment lost 5 bases and the J segment 3 bases; nucleotides outside the gene matches: 8. Germline V gene data show CDR1 as SGHVS and CDR2 as FQNEAQ. As DNA, the CDR3 is TGTGCCAGCAGCCGAGGGGGACTAGCGGGGGGAAACTACGAGCAGTACTTC. This translates into CASSRGGLAGGNYEQYF.

The CDR3 is CAWSETSGGPDTQYF. For the CDR3, the DNA is TGTGCCTGGAGTGAAACTAGCGGGGGTCCAGATACGCAGTATTTT. The chain employs TRBV30 and TRBJ2-3; 11 nucleotides line up with TRBD2. Germline V gene lookup returns CDR1 GTSNPN and CDR2 SVGIG (reference sequence). V was clipped by 1 base and J by 4 bases; unmatched bases: 4. This CDR3 spans 15 amino acids.

On this clone: The same CDR3 is also encoded by other DNA sequences in this sample. The chain is built from TRBV9 and TRBJ2-7, with 8 nucleotides matching TRBD1. Unmatched junction bases numbered 5, after V lost 0 bases and J lost 3 bases. There are 15 residues in the CDR3. Germline CDR1 SGDLS, CDR2 YYNGEE. In DNA form, the CDR3 reads TGTGCCAGCAGCGTAGCGCCAGGGGGCGACTACGAGCAGTACTTC. As protein: CASSVAPGGDYEQYF.

The rearrangement links TRBV9 to TRBJ2-3, with 9 nucleotides matching TRBD2. Unmatched junction bases numbered 1, after V lost 0 bases and J lost 2 bases. The CDR3 has 15 residues. The V gene's germline CDR1 is SGDLS and CDR2 YYNGEE. The CDR3 reads CASSVGTSVTDTQYF. The CDR3 DNA reads TGTGCCAGCAGCGTAGGGACTAGCGTCACAGATACGCAGTATTTT.

The V gene is TRBV12-5, the J gene TRBJ1-1, with 8 bases matching TRBD1. The V segment lost 7 bases and the J segment 4 bases; nucleotides outside the gene matches: 5. This CDR3 comprises 13 residues. Germline CDR1 LGHNT, CDR2 FRNRAP. The CDR3 DNA is TGTGCTAGTGTCCTTACAGGGGGCACTGAAGCTTTCTTT. Translating it yields CASVLTGGTEAFF.

The J gene is TRBJ1-4, the V gene TRBV5-3, with D perhaps TRBD1 (6 bases). TRBV5-3 is given ORF status, its function remaining uncertain. The CDR3 spans 17 residues. V was trimmed by 4 bases and J by 7 bases, leaving 23 bases between them. CDR3 loop: CARSPDRPQPQSEKLFF. CDR3 DNA sequence: TGTGCCAGAAGCCCGGACAGACCCCAACCCCAGTCTGAAAAACTGTTTTTT.

CDR3 region: CASSYAASGEQYF. The CDR3 nucleotides read TGTGCCAGCAGTTACGCTGCCTCGGGCGAGCAGTACTTC. This sequence joins TRBV6-2 or TRBV6-3 and TRBJ2-7; the D is unclear. Germline CDR1 MNHEY, CDR2 SVGEGT. Trimming took off 2 bases at V and 6 bases at J, with 11 bases between the two ends. CDR3 size: 13 residues.

The count of this clone is one. The rearrangement joins TRBV9 to TRBJ1-2; no definite D call. V lost 0 bases, J lost 4 bases, and 10 bases lay in between. Germline values: CDR1 SGDLS, CDR2 YYNGEE. The CDR3 spans 14 residues. The CDR3 sequence is CASSVADGFYGYTF. The CDR3 coding sequence is TGTGCCAGCAGCGTAGCGGACGGATTCTATGGCTACACCTTC.

Only a few counts were recorded for this clone. The chain has TRBV7-2 and TRBJ2-7; TRBD2 aligns across 11 bases. Germline CDR1 and CDR2: SGHTA and FQGNSA. V trimming: 4 bases; J trimming: 2 bases; junction bases outside the gene matches: 7. The CDR3 spans 16 residues. CDR3 sequence: CASSWGLAVGTYEQYF. In nucleotides, the CDR3 is TGTGCCAGCAGCTGGGGACTAGCGGTCGGGACCTACGAGCAGTACTTC.

The rearrangement uses TRBV2 and TRBJ2-3; 7 bases match TRBD2. CDR3 length equals 16 residues. The trim removed 2 bases at V and 2 bases at J, leaving 7 bases unmatched. Per germline, CDR1 SNHLY and CDR2 FYNNEI. The DNA of the CDR3 is TGTGCCAGCAGTGAATTAGAGCGGGGACTCACAGATACGCAGTATTTT. It encodes CASSELERGLTDTQYF.